One and the same sample provided the 11 T cell receptor beta chains below, sequenced in a study of beta chain features in type 1 diabetes. The isolated RNA, all of it, was reverse transcribed, so expressed TCRB transcripts were what got sequenced. Repertoires were generated with immunoSEQ multiplex PCR, while TCRdb's copy carries only in-frame clones and drops some. The sample consists of under 300,000 clones, approximately 10% of them appearing once. Their target antigens are unknown. Study outcomes and limitations: When Type 1 diabetes patients were examined, their TCRB CDR3s proved moderately but significantly shorter in all four CD4+ subsets.

The sample consisted of naive CD4+ T cells from blood. The receptors were gathered from a man aged 25 to 40 with type 1 diabetes.

V usage is TRBV6-5 and J usage is TRBJ1-1; D may be TRBD1 (5 bases). The CDR3 contains 14 residues. CDR1 and CDR2 (germline): MNHEY, SVGAGI. Trimming removed 6 bases at V and 0 bases at J, with 11 bases between. As DNA, the CDR3 is TGTGCCAGCAGGCCCCTGACAGTGAACACTGAAGCTTTCTTT. Its translation is CASRPLTVNTEAFF.

The J gene is TRBJ2-7, the V gene TRBV18; D may be TRBD1 (6 bases). The CDR3 contains 16 residues. V shed 3 bases and J shed 1 base, with 16 bases lying between them. Germline V gives CDR1 KGHSH, CDR2 LQKENI. CDR3 DNA sequence: TGTGCCAGCTCACCTCGCTCCAGGGGCGGGTCCTACGAGCAGTACTTC. This codes for CASSPRSRGGSYEQYF.

The J gene is TRBJ1-2, the V gene TRBV7-9; D gene ambiguous. V lost 1 base and J lost 4, with 19 bases in between. Per the germline V gene, CDR1 is SEHNR and CDR2 is FQNEAQ (reference sequence). CDR3 size: 17 residues. CDR3 residues: CASSLGSAEPTGYGYTF. The CDR3 nucleotides read TGTGCCAGCAGCTTAGGGTCCGCCGAGCCTACCGGCTATGGCTACACCTTC.

J is TRBJ2-1 and V is TRBV9; 8 nucleotides agree with TRBD2. J lost 7 bases, V lost 10 bases, and 25 bases had no gene match. Germline CDR1 reads SGDLS; CDR2 reads YYNGEE. The CDR3 totals 18 residues. The CDR3 loop is CACSRGKPAGEPRNEQFF. The CDR3 DNA is TGTGCCTGCTCCCGAGGTAAGCCAGCGGGGGAGCCTCGGAATGAGCAGTTCTTC.

This clone was detected only a few times. The chain has TRBV6-1 and TRBJ2-1; D ambiguous. This CDR3 region has 12 residues. CDR1 MNHNS and CDR2 SASEGT come from the germline V gene. Trimming shortened V by 6 bases and J by 6 bases, and 9 bases separated the two germline ends. CDR3 sequence reads: CASRAPSNEQFF. For the CDR3, the DNA is TGTGCCAGCAGAGCGCCCTCCAATGAGCAGTTCTTC.

This clone has only a few counts. The chain couples TRBV28 to TRBJ2-7; D uncertain. Trimming shortened V by 5 bases and J by 2 bases, and 10 bases separated the two germline ends. The germline gives CDR1 MDHEN, CDR2 SYDVKM. The CDR3 extends over 13 amino acids. CDR3: CASSPRVTYEQYF. CDR3 DNA: TGTGCCAGCAGTCCCCGGGTAACCTACGAGCAGTACTTC.

This clone was counted a few times. J is TRBJ2-5 and V is TRBV5-4; TRBD2 aligns across 7 bases. The CDR3 consists of 15 residues. Per germline, CDR1 SGHNT and CDR2 YYREEE (reference sequence). Losses at the gene ends were 1 base for V and 2 bases for J; bases not matched to a gene: 5. CDR3 nucleotide sequence: TGTGCCAGCAGCTTGAACCCAGCGGGGCAAGAGACCCAGTACTTC. As protein: CASSLNPAGQETQYF.

The rearrangement links TRBV18 to TRBJ2-4, with D possibly TRBD1 on 6 matching bases. Trimming took 3 bases from V and 3 from J, leaving 9 bases between them. The CDR3 runs 14 residues. Germline V CDR1 and CDR2: KGHSH, LQKENI. The DNA of the CDR3 is TGTGCCAGCTCACCGGGGGCGGGCAAAAACATTCAGTACTTC. The encoded protein is CASSPGAGKNIQYF. The whole variable domain, filled in from reference TRBV18 and TRBJ2-4, reads NAGVMQNPRHLVRRRGQEARLRCSPMKGHSHVYWYRQLPEEGLKFMVYLQKENIIDESGMPKERFSAEFPKEGPSILRIQQVVRGDSAAYFCASSPGAGKNIQYFGAGTRLSVL.

The V and J genes are TRBV7-9 and TRBJ1-3, with 7 nucleotides matching TRBD1. The CDR3 is 16 residues long. In germline, CDR1 is SEHNR, CDR2 FQNEAQ (reference sequence). The V segment lost 2 bases and the J segment 9 bases; nucleotides outside the gene matches: 13. The chain's CDR3 is CASSLTGALSESTIYF. The CDR3 DNA sequence: TGTGCCAGCAGCTTAACAGGGGCTCTATCGGAGAGCACCATATATTTT.

V gene TRBV30 combines with J gene TRBJ1-4; D remains unclear. Germline-derived CDR1 and CDR2 are GTSNPN and SVGIG (reference sequence). This CDR3 contains 12 residues. V lost 6 bases, J lost 7 bases, and 12 bases lay in between. The CDR3 here is CACFREGEKLFF. CDR3 DNA: TGTGCCTGCTTTCGGGAAGGTGAAAAACTGTTTTTT. Filled out from reference TRBV30 and TRBJ1-4, the complete variable domain reads SQTIHQWPATLVQPVGSPLSLECTVEGTSNPNLYWYRQAAGRGLQLLFYSVGIGQISSEVPQNLSASRPQDRQFILSSKKLLLSDSGFYLCACFREGEKLFFGSGTQLSVL.

This clone was counted only a few times. The chain carries TRBV30 and TRBJ2-5, with D tentatively TRBD1 (6 bases). This CDR3 is built from 15 residues. Looked up from germline, CDR1 is GTSNPN and CDR2 is SVGIG (reference sequence). Between the trimmed V and J ends, which lost 2 bases and 0 bases, there was a span of 13 bases. DNA for the CDR3: TGTGCCTGGAGTCTGGACGGACAGTACCAAGAGACCCAGTACTTC. This translates into CAWSLDGQYQETQYF.